This TCR beta chain was captured by sequencing in a study of blood T cell repertoires in COVID-19. Study in general: Samples taken during acute and convalescent COVID-19 were collected in the United States, Italy and Spain. Nucleic acid was either cDNA or gDNA, and it came from T cells, B-cell-depleted T cells, or PBMCs.

Authors' analysis steps: Quantification of nucleated cells was approximated via reference gene primer amplification. Only in-frame clones appear in the TCRdb table, and some are missing; sequencing was by immunoSEQ multiplex PCR. That table gives V, J and clone size, and the DNA gave D and trimming. The data contain about 120,000 clones, 85% to 90% of them singletons. The V and J ends lost 7 bases and 7 bases respectively, with 14 bases between them. Germline V lookup: CDR1 SQVTM, CDR2 ANQGSEA. This CDR3 comprises 12 residues. This TCR was sampled from a human donor with acute or convalescent COVID-19. The donor label of this sample is uncertain. The V gene is TRBV29-1, the J gene TRBJ2-1; D might be TRBD1 (5 bases). Sequencing used peripheral blood. CDR3 sequence reads: CSAKGRVNEQFF. CDR3 coding DNA: TGCAGCGCCAAGGGCAGGGTGAATGAGCAGTTCTTC.